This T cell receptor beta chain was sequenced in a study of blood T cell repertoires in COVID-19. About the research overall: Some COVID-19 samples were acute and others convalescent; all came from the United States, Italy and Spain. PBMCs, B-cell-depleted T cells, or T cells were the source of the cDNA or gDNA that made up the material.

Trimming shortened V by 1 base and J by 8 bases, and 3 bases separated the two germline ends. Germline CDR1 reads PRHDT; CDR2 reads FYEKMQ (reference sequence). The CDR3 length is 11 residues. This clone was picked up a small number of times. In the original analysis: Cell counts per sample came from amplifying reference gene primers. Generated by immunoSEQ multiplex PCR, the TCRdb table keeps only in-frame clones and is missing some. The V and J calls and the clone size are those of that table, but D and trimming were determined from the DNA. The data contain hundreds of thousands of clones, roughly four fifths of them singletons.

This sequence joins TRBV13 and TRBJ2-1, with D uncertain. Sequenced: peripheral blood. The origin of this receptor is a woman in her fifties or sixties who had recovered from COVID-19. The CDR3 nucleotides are TGTGCCAGCAGCTTAGCGTATGAGCAGTTCTTC. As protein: CASSLAYEQFF.